This record concerns one T cell receptor (beta chain) sequence. Its antigen is currently unknown. The CDR3 totals 13 residues. Germline CDR1 reads SGHAT; CDR2 reads FQNNGV. Trimming shortened V by 6 bases and J by 1 base, and 10 bases separated the two germline ends. The sample is drawn from a study of shared clonotypes between healthy human individuals. Only CD45RO-negative cells positively selected for CCR7 counted as naive CD8 cells, so terminally differentiated effector memory CD45RA+ cells were excluded. Study outcomes and limitations: Owing to a small donor count, the genetic and exposure-history diversity represented was limited. Rarefaction indicated that sorted-subset sequencing remained incomplete although depth was large.

Sequencing was performed with immunoSEQ multiplex PCR; in TCRdb, only in-frame clones are kept and a portion is missing. This sample has some 2.1 million clones, with around 95% found just once. Sequencing input: naive CD8+ T cells from PBMCs. The rearrangement uses TRBV11-2 and TRBJ2-7; weak D call: TRBD2 (5 bases). This TCR was recovered from a man in his late teens or twenties in good health. Some clones in this sample may be carry-over from other donors' samples. Written as DNA, the CDR3 is TGTGCCAGCAGGCTGGCGGGTTCCTACGAGCAGTACTTC. Translation: CASRLAGSYEQYF.